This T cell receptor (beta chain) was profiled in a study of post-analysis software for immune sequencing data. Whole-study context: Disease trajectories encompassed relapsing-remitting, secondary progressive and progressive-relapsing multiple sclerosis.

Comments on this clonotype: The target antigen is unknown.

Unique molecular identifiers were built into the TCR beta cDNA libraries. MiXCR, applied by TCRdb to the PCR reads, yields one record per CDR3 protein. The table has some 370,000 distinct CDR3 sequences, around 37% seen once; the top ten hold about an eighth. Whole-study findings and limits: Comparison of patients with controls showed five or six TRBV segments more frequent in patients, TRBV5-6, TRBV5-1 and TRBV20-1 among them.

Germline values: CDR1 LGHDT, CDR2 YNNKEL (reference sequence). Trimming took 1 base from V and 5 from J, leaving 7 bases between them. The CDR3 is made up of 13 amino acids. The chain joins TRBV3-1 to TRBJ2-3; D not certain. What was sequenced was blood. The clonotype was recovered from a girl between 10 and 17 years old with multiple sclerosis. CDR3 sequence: CASSQGNGDTQYF. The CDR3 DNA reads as TGTGCCAGCAGCCAAGGAAATGGAGATACGCAGTATTTT.